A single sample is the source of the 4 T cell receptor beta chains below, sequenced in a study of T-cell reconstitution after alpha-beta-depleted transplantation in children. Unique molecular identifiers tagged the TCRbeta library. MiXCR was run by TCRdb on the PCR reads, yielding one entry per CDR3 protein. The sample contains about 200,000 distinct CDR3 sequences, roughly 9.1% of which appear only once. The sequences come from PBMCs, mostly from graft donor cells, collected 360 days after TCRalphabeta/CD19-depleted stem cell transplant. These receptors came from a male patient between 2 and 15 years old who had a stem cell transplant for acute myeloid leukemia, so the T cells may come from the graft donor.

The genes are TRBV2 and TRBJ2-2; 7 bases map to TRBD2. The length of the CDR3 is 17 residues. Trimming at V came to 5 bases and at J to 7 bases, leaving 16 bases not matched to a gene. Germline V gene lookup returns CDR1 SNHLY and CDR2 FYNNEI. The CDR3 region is CASSPLRTRMKNGELFF. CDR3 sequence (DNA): TGTGCCAGCAGTCCCCTTCGGACTAGAATGAAAAACGGGGAGCTGTTTTTT.

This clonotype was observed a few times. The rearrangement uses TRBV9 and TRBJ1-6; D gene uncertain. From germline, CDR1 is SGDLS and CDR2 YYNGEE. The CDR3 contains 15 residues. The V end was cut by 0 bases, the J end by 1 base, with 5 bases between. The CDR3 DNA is TGTGCCAGCAGCGTAGGGGTTTCCTATAATTCACCCCTCCACTTT. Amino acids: CASSVGVSYNSPLHF.

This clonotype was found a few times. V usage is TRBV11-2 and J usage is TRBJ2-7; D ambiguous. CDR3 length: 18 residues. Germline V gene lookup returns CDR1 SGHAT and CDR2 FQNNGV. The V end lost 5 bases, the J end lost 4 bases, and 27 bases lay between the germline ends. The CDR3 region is CASSHRVRISLGIYEQYV. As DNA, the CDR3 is TGTGCCAGCAGCCATCGGGTGCGGATCTCCCTTGGGATTTACGAGCAGTACGTC.

The CDR3 nucleotides are TGCAGCGTTTTACCTGGGACCGTCGAAGCTTTCTTT. It translates to CSVLPGTVEAFF. The chain combines TRBV29-1 with TRBJ1-1, with D tentatively TRBD1 (5 bases). The germline gives CDR1 SQVTM, CDR2 ANQGSEA. Trimming took 5 bases from V and 8 from J, leaving 15 bases between them. The CDR3 runs 12 residues.